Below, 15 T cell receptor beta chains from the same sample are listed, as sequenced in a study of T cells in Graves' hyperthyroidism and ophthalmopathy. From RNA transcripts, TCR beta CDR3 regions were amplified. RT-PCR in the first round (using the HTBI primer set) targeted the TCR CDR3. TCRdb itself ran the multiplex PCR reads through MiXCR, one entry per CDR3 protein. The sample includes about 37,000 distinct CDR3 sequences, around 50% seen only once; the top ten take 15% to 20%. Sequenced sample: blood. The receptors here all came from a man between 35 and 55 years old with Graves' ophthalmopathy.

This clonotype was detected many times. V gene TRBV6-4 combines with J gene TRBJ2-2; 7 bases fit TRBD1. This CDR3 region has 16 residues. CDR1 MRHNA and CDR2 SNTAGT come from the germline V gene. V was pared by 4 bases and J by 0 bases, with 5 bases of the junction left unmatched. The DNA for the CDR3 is TGTGCCAGCAGTGTCGAGGGGGCAACGAACACCGGGGAGCTGTTTTTT. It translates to CASSVEGATNTGELFF.

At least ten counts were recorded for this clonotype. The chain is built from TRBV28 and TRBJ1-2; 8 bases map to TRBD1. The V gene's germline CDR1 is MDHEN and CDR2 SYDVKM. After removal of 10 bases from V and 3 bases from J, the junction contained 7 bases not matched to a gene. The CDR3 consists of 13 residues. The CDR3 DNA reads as TGTGCCACCAACAGGGGGGGTGACTATGGCTACACCTTC. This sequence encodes CATNRGGDYGYTF.

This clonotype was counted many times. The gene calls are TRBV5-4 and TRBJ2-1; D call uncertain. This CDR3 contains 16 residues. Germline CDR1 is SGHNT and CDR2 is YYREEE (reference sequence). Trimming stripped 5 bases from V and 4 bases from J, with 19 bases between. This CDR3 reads CASRSPGPASYNEQFF. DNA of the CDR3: TGTGCCAGCAGATCCCCGGGTCCCGCCTCATACAATGAGCAGTTCTTC.

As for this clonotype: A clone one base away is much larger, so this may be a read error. In DNA form, the CDR3 reads TGTGCCAGCTCACCTCTGGCCGGGGAGCTGCTTTTT. The encoded protein is CASSPLAGELLF. The chain has TRBV18 and TRBJ2-2; weak D call: TRBD2 (5 bases). From germline, CDR1 is KGHSH and CDR2 LQKENI. CDR3 length: 12 residues. Looking up the rest from reference TRBV18 and TRBJ2-2 gives the full variable domain: NAGVMQNPRHLVRRRGQEARLRCSPMKGHSHVYWYRQLPEEGLKFMVYLQKENIIDESGMPKERFSAEFPKEGPSILRIQQVVRGDSAAYFCASSPLAGELLFGEGSRLTVL.

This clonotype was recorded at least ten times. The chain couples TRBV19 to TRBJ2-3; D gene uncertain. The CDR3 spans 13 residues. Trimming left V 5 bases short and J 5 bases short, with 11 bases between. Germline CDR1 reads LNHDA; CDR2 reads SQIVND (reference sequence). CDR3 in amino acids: CASSPNWRDTQYF. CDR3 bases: TGTGCCAGTAGTCCCAACTGGAGAGATACGCAGTATTTT.

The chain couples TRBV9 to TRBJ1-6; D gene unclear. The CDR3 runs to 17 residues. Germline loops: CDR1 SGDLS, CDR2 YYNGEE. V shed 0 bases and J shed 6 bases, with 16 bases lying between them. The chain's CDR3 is CASSVEYGRATNSPLHF. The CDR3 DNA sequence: TGTGCCAGCAGCGTAGAATACGGGAGGGCCACTAATTCACCCCTCCACTTT.

The CDR3 DNA follows: TGTGCCAGCAGTGATCCCACCTTCGGGAGTTGGCGGGAAAAACTGTTTTTT. The encoded protein is CASSDPTFGSWREKLFF. This rearrangement joins TRBV25-1 to TRBJ1-4; D remains ambiguous. Per germline, CDR1 MGHDK and CDR2 SYGVNS. The ends were cut back, 3 bases at V and 8 bases at J, with 22 bases in the middle. The CDR3 spans 17 residues.

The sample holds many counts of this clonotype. In nucleotides, the CDR3 is TGTGCCAGCAGCCAACGTGGGACAGGGGATGAAAAACTGTTTTTT. Translated, it gives CASSQRGTGDEKLFF. The V and J genes are TRBV3-1 and TRBJ1-4; 10 bases line up with TRBD1. Germline loops: CDR1 LGHDT, CDR2 YNNKEL (reference sequence). V shed 2 bases, J shed 6 bases, and the junction held 3 bases outside the gene matches. CDR3 length: 15 amino acids.

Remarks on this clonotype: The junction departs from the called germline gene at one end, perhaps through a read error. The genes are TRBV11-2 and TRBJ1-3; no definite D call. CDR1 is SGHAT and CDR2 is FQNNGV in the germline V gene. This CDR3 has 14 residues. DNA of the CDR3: TGTGCCAGCAGCACTCGACTGGTAGGAAGCACCATATACTTT. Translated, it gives CASSTRLVGSTIYF.

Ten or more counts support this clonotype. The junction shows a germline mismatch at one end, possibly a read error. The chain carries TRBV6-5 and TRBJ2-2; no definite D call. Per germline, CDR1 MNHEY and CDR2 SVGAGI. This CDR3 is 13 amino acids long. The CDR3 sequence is CAGSVSWAGELFF. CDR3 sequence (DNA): TGTGCCGGCAGTGTCAGCTGGGCAGGGGAGCTGTTTTTT.

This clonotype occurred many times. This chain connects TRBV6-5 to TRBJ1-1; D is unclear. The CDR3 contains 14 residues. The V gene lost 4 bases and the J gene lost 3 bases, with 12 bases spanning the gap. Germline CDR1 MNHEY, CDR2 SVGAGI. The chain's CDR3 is CASSLARRHTEAFF. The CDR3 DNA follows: TGTGCCAGCAGTTTGGCCAGAAGACACACTGAAGCTTTCTTT.

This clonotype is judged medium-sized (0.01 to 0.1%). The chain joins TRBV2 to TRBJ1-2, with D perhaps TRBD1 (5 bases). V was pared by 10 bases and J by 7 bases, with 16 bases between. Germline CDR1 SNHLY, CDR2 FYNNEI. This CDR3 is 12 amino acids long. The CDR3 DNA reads TGTGCCATCCGACAGTTTGGGGGTGGCTACACCTTC. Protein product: CAIRQFGGGYTF. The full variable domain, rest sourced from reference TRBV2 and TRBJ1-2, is EPEVTQTPSHQVTQMGQEVILRCVPISNHLYFYWYRQILGQKVEFLVSFYNNEISEKSEIFDDQFSVERPDGSNFTLKIRSTKLEDSAMYFCAIRQFGGGYTFGSGTRLTVV.

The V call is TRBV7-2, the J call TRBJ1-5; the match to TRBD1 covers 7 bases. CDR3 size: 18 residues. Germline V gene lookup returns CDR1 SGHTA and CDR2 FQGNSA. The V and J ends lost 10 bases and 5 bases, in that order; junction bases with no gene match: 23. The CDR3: CATRGGLLAGGRDQPQHF. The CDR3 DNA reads TGTGCCACTAGGGGAGGCCTTTTGGCAGGGGGGAGGGATCAGCCCCAGCATTTT.

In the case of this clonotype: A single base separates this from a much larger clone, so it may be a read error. CDR3 protein: CASSRTGDTIYF. The CDR3 DNA is TGTGCCAGCAGCCGGACAGGGGACACCATATATTTT. The chain employs TRBV3-1 and TRBJ1-3, with 9 bases fitting TRBD1. Germline V gene sequence: CDR1 LGHDT, CDR2 YNNKEL (reference sequence). V was clipped by 4 bases and J by 8 bases; unmatched bases: 0. The CDR3 length is 12 residues.

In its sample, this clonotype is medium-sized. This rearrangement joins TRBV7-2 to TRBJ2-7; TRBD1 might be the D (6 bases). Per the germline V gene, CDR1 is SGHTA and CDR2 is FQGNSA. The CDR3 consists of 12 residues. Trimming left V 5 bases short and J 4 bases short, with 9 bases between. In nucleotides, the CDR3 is TGTGCCAGCAGCCAGGGGTGGTACGAGCAGTACTTC. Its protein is CASSQGWYEQYF.